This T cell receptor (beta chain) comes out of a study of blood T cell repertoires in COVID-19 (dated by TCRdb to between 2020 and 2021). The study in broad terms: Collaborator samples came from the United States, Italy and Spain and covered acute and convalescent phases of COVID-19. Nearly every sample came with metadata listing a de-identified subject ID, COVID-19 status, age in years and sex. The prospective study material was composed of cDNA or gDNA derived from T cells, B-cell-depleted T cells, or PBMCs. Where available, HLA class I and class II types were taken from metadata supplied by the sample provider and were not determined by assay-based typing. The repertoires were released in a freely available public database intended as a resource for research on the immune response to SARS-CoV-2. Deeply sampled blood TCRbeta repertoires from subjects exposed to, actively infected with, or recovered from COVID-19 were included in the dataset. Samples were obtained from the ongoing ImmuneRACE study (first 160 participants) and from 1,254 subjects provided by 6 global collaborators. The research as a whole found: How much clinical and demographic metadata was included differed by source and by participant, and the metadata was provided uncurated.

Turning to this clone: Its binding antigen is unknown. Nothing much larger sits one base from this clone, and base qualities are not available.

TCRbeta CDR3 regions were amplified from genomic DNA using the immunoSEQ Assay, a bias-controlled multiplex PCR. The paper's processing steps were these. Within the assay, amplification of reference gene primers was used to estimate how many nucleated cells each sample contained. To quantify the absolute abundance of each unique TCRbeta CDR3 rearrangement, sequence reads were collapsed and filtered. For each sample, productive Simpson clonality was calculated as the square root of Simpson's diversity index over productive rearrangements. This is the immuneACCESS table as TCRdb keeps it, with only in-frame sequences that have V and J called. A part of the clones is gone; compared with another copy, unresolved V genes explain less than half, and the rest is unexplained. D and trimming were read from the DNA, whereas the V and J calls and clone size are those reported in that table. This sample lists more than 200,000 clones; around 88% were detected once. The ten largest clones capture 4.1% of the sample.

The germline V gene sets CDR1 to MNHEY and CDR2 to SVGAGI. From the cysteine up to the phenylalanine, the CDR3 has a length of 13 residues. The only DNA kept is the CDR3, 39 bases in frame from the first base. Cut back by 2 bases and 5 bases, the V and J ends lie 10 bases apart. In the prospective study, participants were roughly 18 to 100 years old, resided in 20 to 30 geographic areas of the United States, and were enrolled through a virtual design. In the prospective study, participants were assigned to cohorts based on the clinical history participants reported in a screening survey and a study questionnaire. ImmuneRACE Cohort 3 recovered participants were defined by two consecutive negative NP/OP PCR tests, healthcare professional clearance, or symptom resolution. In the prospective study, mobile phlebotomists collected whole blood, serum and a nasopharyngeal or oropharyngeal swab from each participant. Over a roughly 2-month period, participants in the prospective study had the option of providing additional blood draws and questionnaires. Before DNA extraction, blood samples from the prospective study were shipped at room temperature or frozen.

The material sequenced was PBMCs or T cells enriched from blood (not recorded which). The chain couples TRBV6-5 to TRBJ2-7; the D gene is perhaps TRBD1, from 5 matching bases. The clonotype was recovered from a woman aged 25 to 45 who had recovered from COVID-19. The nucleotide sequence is TGTGCCAGCAGTTACCAGGGTTGGAACGAGCAGTACTTC. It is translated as CASSYQGWNEQYF.